These 20 T cell receptor beta chains were sequenced from one sample in a study of tumor-infiltrating lymphocytes in primary liver carcinoma. Extraction of RNA together with DNA used roughly 18-32 mg of unsorted bulk tissue. A constant-region primer primed TCR beta cDNA synthesis from 450 to 550 ng of total RNA. Generation of the TCR beta libraries relied on three nested multiplex PCR rounds using slightly modified ARM-PCR. The study ran its first two PCR rounds for nine to ten cycles each, using TRBV1-TRBV30 forward primers and a C-beta reverse primer. TCRdb passed the multiplex PCR reads through MiXCR, listing each CDR3 protein once. The table has 95,000 to 150,000 distinct CDR3 sequences, 65% seen once. Sequencing used liver tumor tissue from sampling region 1. As to subset: tumor region T1, superior pole. The receptors come from a woman aged 55-69 years with primary liver carcinoma and hepatitis B virus infection.

This clonotype was seen once. This chain links TRBV11-2 with TRBJ2-7; weak D call: TRBD2 (6 bases). V was trimmed by 6 bases and J by 4 bases, leaving 13 bases between them. This CDR3 spans 13 amino acids. Germline assignment: CDR1 SGHAT and CDR2 FQNNGV. CDR3 residues: CASRLAGGYEQYF. In DNA form, the CDR3 reads TGTGCCAGCAGACTAGCAGGAGGGTACGAGCAGTACTTC.

This clonotype occurred many times. The V call is TRBV6-5, the J call TRBJ1-1, with 7 bases identical to TRBD1. The CDR3 loop spans 15 amino acids. Germline lookup yields CDR1 MNHEY and CDR2 SVGAGI. V lost 4 bases and J lost 1; bases outside the gene matches: 6. The CDR3 sequence is CASSLQGLGNTEAFF. DNA of the CDR3: TGTGCCAGCAGTTTACAGGGGTTGGGGAACACTGAAGCTTTCTTT.

CDR3 in amino acids: CASSYSGTNETTGELFF. The CDR3 DNA follows: TGCGCCAGCAGTTATTCCGGGACTAACGAGACAACCGGGGAGCTGTTTTTT. J is TRBJ2-2 and V is TRBV5-1, with 7 positions matching TRBD2. CDR1 is SGHRS, CDR2 YFSETQ, per germline. The CDR3 contains 17 residues. Losses at the gene ends were 5 bases for V and 5 bases for J; bases not matched to a gene: 15.

Notes on this clonotype: Because it lacks the conserved phenylalanine or tryptophan at the end, this CDR3 is likely a read error. CDR3 sequence reads: CASSQAKTVVSHNEQFY. CDR3 bases: TGTGCTAGCAGCCAAGCCAAAACAGTCGTCTCCCACAATGAGCAGTTCTAC. This chain connects TRBV11-1 to TRBJ2-1; D is ambiguous. From germline, CDR1 is SGHAT and CDR2 FQDESV (reference sequence). CDR3 length: 17 amino acids.

This clonotype was recorded many times. The chain is built from TRBV11-3 and TRBJ1-2, with D possibly TRBD1 on 5 matching bases. Germline CDR1 SGHNT, CDR2 YENEEA. The CDR3 covers 14 residues. V was shortened by 1 base and J by 8 bases, with 14 bases between the two germline ends. The CDR3 region is CASSLGGESGGYTF. DNA of the CDR3: TGTGCCAGCAGCTTAGGAGGGGAATCTGGGGGCTACACCTTC.

With respect to this clonotype: A much larger clone sits a single nucleotide away, making a read error possible. The gene calls are TRBV29-1 and TRBJ2-2, with D tentatively TRBD1 (5 bases). CDR1 is SQVTM, CDR2 ANQGSEA, per germline. The CDR3 covers 12 residues. The V gene lost 6 bases and the J gene lost 6 bases, with 11 bases spanning the gap. The CDR3 loop reads CSVESRAGELFF. DNA of the CDR3: TGCAGCGTCGAGAGCAGGGCCGGGGAGCTGTTTTTT.

Notes on this clonotype: A read error may produce the germline difference seen at one junction end. V is TRBV7-3 and J is TRBJ1-2; D is possibly TRBD1 (5 bases). Germline V lookup: CDR1 SGHTA, CDR2 FQGTGA. This CDR3 is 15 amino acids long. In DNA, the CDR3 is TGTGCCAGCAGCTTGGGCCCCGGGGCCAACTATGACTACACCTTC. Its protein is CASSLGPGANYDYTF.

The chain recombines TRBV5-1 with TRBJ2-5; D could derive from TRBD1 or TRBD2 (6 bases each). There are 14 residues in the CDR3. Germline CDR1 is SGHRS and CDR2 is YFSETQ. The V and J ends lost 4 bases and 5 bases respectively, with 15 bases between them. This CDR3 reads CASSNALGGETQYF. The CDR3 DNA sequence: TGCGCCAGCAGCAATGCTCTGGGGGGCGAGACCCAGTACTTC.

V and J are TRBV11-3 and TRBJ2-1; D perhaps matches TRBD1 (6 bases). CDR3 size: 16 residues. Germline lookup yields CDR1 SGHNT and CDR2 YENEEA. The germline V and J ends were trimmed by 4 bases and 2 bases, with 15 bases remaining between them. CDR3 amino acids: CASSSDRNPAYNEQFF. CDR3 sequence (DNA): TGTGCCAGCAGCTCCGACAGGAACCCGGCCTACAATGAGCAGTTCTTC.

This clonotype was seen ten or more times. This chain links TRBV5-6 with TRBJ2-1, with D perhaps TRBD2 (5 bases). Germline CDR1 and CDR2: SGHDT and YYEEEE. CDR3 length equals 13 residues. V lost 2 bases to trimming and J lost 12 bases, with 15 bases between them. CDR3 bases: TGTGCCAGCAGCTTAGGAGGAAAATACGGGCAGTTCTTC. It is translated as CASSLGGKYGQFF. The full variable domain, its missing parts supplied by reference TRBV5-6 and TRBJ2-1, is DAGVTQSPTHLIKTRGQQVTLRCSPKSGHDTVSWYQQALGQGPQFIFQYYEEEERQRGNFPDRFSGHQFPNYSSELNVNALLLGDSALYLCASSLGGKYGQFFGPGTRLTVL.

About this clonotype itself: The germline gene is not matched at one end of the junction; a read error may be the cause. This rearrangement joins TRBV11-2 to TRBJ1-1; D perhaps matches TRBD1 (5 bases). Germline lookup yields CDR1 SGHAT and CDR2 FQNNGV. This CDR3 region has 20 residues. CDR3 region: CASSPHQYGHHRFCGYETFF. As DNA, the CDR3 is TGTGCCAGCAGCCCACATCAGTACGGACACCATCGCTTTTGTGGCTATGAAACTTTCTTT.

Worth noting for this clonotype: A read error may produce the germline difference seen at one junction end. V usage is TRBV11-2 and J usage is TRBJ2-2; D may be TRBD1 or TRBD2 (5 bases each). Germline V gene data show CDR1 as SGHAT and CDR2 as FQNNGV. This CDR3 has 15 amino acids. The CDR3 is CASSLDDSPTGELYF. Here the CDR3 DNA reads TGTGCCAGCAGTCTGGATGACAGCCCCACCGGGGAGCTGTATTTT. The entire variable domain, with the rest obtained from reference TRBV11-2 and TRBJ2-2, is as follows: EAGVAQSPRYKIIEKRQSVAFWCNPISGHATLYWYQQILGQGPKLLIQFQNNGVVDDSQLPKDRFSAERLKGVDSTLKIQPAKLEDSAVYLCASSLDDSPTGELYFGEGSRLTVL.

This clonotype appeared a few times. The chain employs TRBV5-6 and TRBJ2-2, with 8 bases fitting TRBD2. V shed 3 bases, J shed 4 bases, and the junction held 8 bases outside the gene matches. Germline V gives CDR1 SGHDT, CDR2 YYEEEE. The CDR3 is 16 amino acids. The CDR3 coding sequence is TGTGCCAGCAGCTCGGGGACTAGGTTGGGCACCGGGGAGCTGTTTTTT. This codes for CASSSGTRLGTGELFF.

The chain has TRBV29-1 and TRBJ1-4; D remains ambiguous. The CDR3 spans 14 residues. V dropped 3 bases and J dropped 7 bases, with 15 bases sitting between them. From germline, CDR1 is SQVTM and CDR2 ANQGSEA. Here the CDR3 reads CSVDGRNSIEKLFF. In DNA form, the CDR3 reads TGCAGCGTTGACGGTCGTAACAGTATTGAAAAACTGTTTTTT.

A remark on this clonotype: Lacking the conserved final phenylalanine or tryptophan, this CDR3 likely reflects a read error. The chain links TRBV11-3 to TRBJ2-1; possibly TRBD1 or TRBD2 for D (5 bases each). With 4 bases removed from V and 0 bases from J, the gap between germline ends came to 10 bases. The V gene's germline CDR1 is SGHNT and CDR2 YENEEA. The CDR3 covers 15 residues. CDR3: CASSSGPVSYNEQFS. The CDR3 nucleotides are TGTGCCAGCAGCTCGGGACCGGTCTCCTACAATGAGCAGTTCTCC.

Points on this clonotype: This may come from a read error, since a much larger clone is one base off. The chain uses TRBV4-2 and TRBJ2-3; D ambiguous. The V gene's germline CDR1 is LGHNA and CDR2 YNFKEQ. CDR3 length equals 15 residues. CDR3 DNA sequence: TGTGCCAACAGCCAAGATTTGGCTCGTGGAGATACGCAGTATTTT. Translated, it gives CANSQDLARGDTQYF.

As for this clonotype: It may be a read error: a sequence one base away is much more abundant. The gene calls are TRBV4-2 and TRBJ2-1; the match to TRBD2 covers 14 bases. The CDR3 spans 16 residues. J lost 8 bases, V lost 4 bases, and 7 bases had no gene match. Looked up from germline, CDR1 is LGHNA and CDR2 is YNFKEQ. The CDR3 loop is CASSRGTSGSRDEQFF. The CDR3 DNA reads TGTGCCAGCAGCCGGGGGACTAGCGGGAGTAGGGATGAGCAGTTCTTC.

On this clonotype itself: One end of the junction does not line up with germline, which may come from a read error. V is TRBV11-2 and J is TRBJ2-7; TRBD2 aligns across 9 bases. CDR1 is SGHAT, CDR2 FQNNGV, per germline. The CDR3 is 15 amino acids. CDR3 in amino acids: CASKREVGGSYEQYF. CDR3 DNA: TGTGCCAGCAAGCGGGAGGTAGGTGGATCCTATGAGCAGTACTTC.

V usage is TRBV11-2 and J usage is TRBJ2-1; D is ambiguous. Per germline, CDR1 SGHAT and CDR2 FQNNGV. Trimming removed 6 bases from V and 15 bases from J, with 15 bases in between. CDR3 length equals 11 residues. CDR3 sequence (DNA): TGTGCCAGCAGTTCGGCTTTGATGCCGTTCTTC. Translated, it gives CASSSALMPFF.

Comment on this clonotype: At one of its ends the junction is not consistent with the germline gene, which may arise from a read error. This chain joins TRBV6-1 and TRBJ2-3; D may be TRBD2 (5 bases). This CDR3 region has 15 residues. In germline, CDR1 is MNHNS, CDR2 SASEGT. The CDR3 region is CASSEARTLARKQYF. CDR3 nucleotide sequence: TGTGCCAGCAGTGAAGCCCGAACCTTAGCGCGTAAGCAGTATTTC.